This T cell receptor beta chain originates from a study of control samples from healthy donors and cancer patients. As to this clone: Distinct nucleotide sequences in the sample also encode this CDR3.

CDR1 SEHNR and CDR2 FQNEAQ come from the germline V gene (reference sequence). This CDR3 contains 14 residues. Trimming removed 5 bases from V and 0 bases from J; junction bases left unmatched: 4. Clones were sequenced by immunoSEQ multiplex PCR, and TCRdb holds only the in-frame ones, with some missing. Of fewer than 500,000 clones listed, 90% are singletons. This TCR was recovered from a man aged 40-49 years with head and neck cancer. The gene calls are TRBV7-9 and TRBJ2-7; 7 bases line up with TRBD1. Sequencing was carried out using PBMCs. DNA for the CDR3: TGTGCCAGCAGCCCGAGGACAGGCTCCTACGAGCAGTACTTC. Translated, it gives CASSPRTGSYEQYF.